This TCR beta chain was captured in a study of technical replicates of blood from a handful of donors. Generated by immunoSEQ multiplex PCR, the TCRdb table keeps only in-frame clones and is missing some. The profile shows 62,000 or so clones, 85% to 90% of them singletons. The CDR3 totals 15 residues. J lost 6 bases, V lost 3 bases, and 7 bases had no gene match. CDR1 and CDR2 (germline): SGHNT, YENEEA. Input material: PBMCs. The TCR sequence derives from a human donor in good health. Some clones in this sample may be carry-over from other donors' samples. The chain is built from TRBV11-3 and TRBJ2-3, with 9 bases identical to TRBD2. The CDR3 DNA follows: TGTGCCAGCAGCTTGAATAGCGGGGGTATGGATACGCAGTATTTT. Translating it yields CASSLNSGGMDTQYF.